The 20 T cell receptor beta chains listed next were all sequenced from one sample in a study of T cells in Graves' hyperthyroidism and ophthalmopathy (dated by TCRdb to the late 2010s). The library came from multiplex PCR. TCRdb lists the instrument as Illumina HiSeq 2000. Amplification of TCR beta CDR3 regions was carried out from RNA transcripts. For the first round of RT-PCR on the TCR CDR3, the HTBI primer set was used together with the Qiagen OneStep RT-PCR kit. TCRdb redid the processing of the public reads, applying fastp at Q25 and MiXCR, and retained in-frame beta chains. One record per CDR3 amino acid sequence lists the most common genes and DNA. Present in this sample are approximately 510,000 distinct CDR3 sequences, 20% of which were seen just once. Around a quarter of the sample is held by the ten biggest clonotypes. Sequenced: blood. The source of these receptors is a man younger than 30 with Graves' hyperthyroidism.

Many counts were recorded for this clonotype. This chain connects TRBV5-5 to TRBJ1-2, with unresolved D. V was cut by 0 bases and J by 10 bases, with 13 bases left in between. CDR1 is SGHKS, CDR2 YYEKEE, per germline (reference sequence). The CDR3 covers 13 residues. The chain's CDR3 is CASSLEGRYDYTF. The CDR3 nucleotides are TGTGCCAGCAGCTTGGAAGGGAGGTACGACTACACCTTC.

This clonotype was seen at least ten times. V usage is TRBV29-1 and J usage is TRBJ1-1; perhaps TRBD1 as D (5 bases). CDR1 and CDR2 from the germline V gene are SQVTM and ANQGSEA. V lost 5 bases and J 7 bases, leaving 11 bases between the germline ends. The CDR3 has 11 residues. CDR3 protein: CSVLGHGEAFF. CDR3 DNA: TGCAGCGTTCTCGGACACGGTGAAGCTTTCTTT.

This clonotype was counted between two and nine times. This chain joins TRBV9 and TRBJ1-5, with unresolved D. Germline CDR1 is SGDLS and CDR2 is YYNGEE. V gave up 0 bases and J gave up 7 bases, with 11 bases separating them. The CDR3 runs to 14 residues. The CDR3 DNA sequence: TGTGCCAGCAGCGTAGGACACCTGGGCCAGCCCCAGCATTTT. This translates into CASSVGHLGQPQHF.

This clonotype came up many times. The rearrangement links TRBV12-3 or TRBV12-4 to TRBJ2-7, with 8 bases lining up with TRBD1. The CDR3 consists of 15 residues. With V trimmed by 5 bases and J by 0 bases, 6 bases remained unmatched. CDR3 protein: CASSPSTGDSYEQYF. CDR3 nucleotides: TGTGCCAGCAGTCCCTCGACAGGGGACTCCTACGAGCAGTACTTC.

The V call is TRBV28, the J call TRBJ1-5, with 8 bases lining up with TRBD1. The CDR3 totals 17 residues. Per germline, CDR1 MDHEN and CDR2 SYDVKM. Trimming cost V 5 bases and J 0 bases; bases outside gene matches: 9. CDR3 nucleotide sequence: TGTGCCAGCAGTCACGACAGGGGTCAATTTAGCAATCAGCCCCAGCATTTT. The encoded protein is CASSHDRGQFSNQPQHF. The full variable domain, rest sourced from reference TRBV28 and TRBJ1-5, is DVKVTQSSRYLVKRTGEKVFLECVQDMDHENMFWYRQDPGLGLRLIYFSYDVKMKEKGDIPEGYSVSREKKERFSLILESASTNQTSMYLCASSHDRGQFSNQPQHFGDGTRLSIL.

This clonotype has ten or more counts. This chain connects TRBV5-6 to TRBJ1-2; a possible D gene is TRBD1 (5 bases). Germline V gene sequence: CDR1 SGHDT, CDR2 YYEEEE. The CDR3 has 13 residues. V lost 7 bases, J lost 4 bases, and 14 bases lay in between. The CDR3 is CASDVAGGYGYTF. CDR3 bases: TGTGCCAGCGACGTCGCCGGGGGCTATGGCTACACCTTC.

This clonotype has at least ten counts. The V call is TRBV28, the J call TRBJ1-5; D gene uncertain. Per the germline V gene, CDR1 is MDHEN and CDR2 is SYDVKM. This CDR3 has 14 amino acids. V was shortened by 3 bases and J by 4 bases, with 10 bases between the two germline ends. The CDR3 region is CASSLIGENQPQHF. CDR3 coding DNA: TGTGCCAGCAGTTTGATTGGAGAAAATCAGCCCCAGCATTTT.

This clonotype was detected ten times or more. V is TRBV6-5 and J is TRBJ1-3; 7 nucleotides line up with TRBD1. CDR1 and CDR2 from the germline V gene are MNHEY and SVGAGI. The CDR3 has 14 amino acids. V was pared by 6 bases and J by 3 bases, with 5 bases of the junction left unmatched. The CDR3 spells CASSRGTDGNTIYF. The CDR3 nucleotides are TGTGCCAGCAGCCGAGGGACAGATGGAAACACCATATATTTT.

This chain joins TRBV30 and TRBJ1-3; the D gene is possibly TRBD1 (5 bases). The CDR3 extends over 15 amino acids. V lost 3 bases, J lost 0 bases, and 12 bases lay in between. CDR1 GTSNPN and CDR2 SVGIG come from the germline V gene (reference sequence). CDR3 amino acids: CAWSADRISGNTIYF. The CDR3, as DNA: TGTGCCTGGAGCGCCGACAGAATCTCTGGAAACACCATATATTTT.

This clonotype was seen a handful of times. The rearrangement uses TRBV5-1 and TRBJ1-1; 7 bases map to TRBD1. The CDR3 runs 14 residues. Trimming at V came to 7 bases and at J to 4 bases, leaving 10 bases not matched to a gene. The germline V gene has CDR1 SGHRS and CDR2 YFSETQ. CDR3 DNA: TGCGCCAGCTCCGATTCACAGGGGATCACTGAAGCTTTCTTT. It encodes CASSDSQGITEAFF.

This clonotype has just a few counts. The chain uses TRBV2 and TRBJ2-5; D is uncertain. This CDR3 has 14 residues. V dropped 5 bases and J dropped 5 bases, with 15 bases sitting between them. Germline assignment: CDR1 SNHLY and CDR2 FYNNEI. CDR3 region: CASSSVKLRETQYF. For the CDR3, the DNA is TGTGCCAGCAGTTCAGTCAAGCTCAGGGAGACCCAGTACTTC.

This clonotype was counted at least ten times. In DNA form, the CDR3 reads TGTGCCAGCACCGGGCTAGGACGGAACACTGAAGCTTTCTTT. This gives the protein CASTGLGRNTEAFF. This sequence joins TRBV6-1 and TRBJ1-1, with D uncertain. Trimming took 7 bases from V and 1 from J, leaving 13 bases between them. CDR1 is MNHNS, CDR2 SASEGT, per germline. The CDR3 consists of 14 residues.

This clonotype was observed many times. The gene calls are TRBV2 and TRBJ1-3; 8 positions match TRBD1. The V gene's germline CDR1 is SNHLY and CDR2 FYNNEI. J was trimmed by 4 bases and V by 7 bases; bases with no gene match: 9. The CDR3 is made up of 15 amino acids. CDR3 coding DNA: TGTGCCAGCACCGAGACAGGGGCTTACGGAAACACCATATATTTT. As protein: CASTETGAYGNTIYF.

This chain uses TRBV13 with TRBJ2-5; 12 bases line up with TRBD2. The CDR3 is made up of 17 amino acids. The J segment lost 5 bases and the V segment lost 8 bases, leaving 15 bases of the junction unmatched. Germline loops: CDR1 PRHDT, CDR2 FYEKMQ (reference sequence). CDR3 region: CASGPVASGGVPETQYF. CDR3 coding DNA: TGTGCCAGCGGACCTGTGGCTAGCGGGGGGGTGCCCGAGACCCAGTACTTC. The complete variable domain, with remaining parts taken from reference TRBV13 and TRBJ2-5, reads AAGVIQSPRHLIKEKRETATLKCYPIPRHDTVYWYQQGPGQDPQFLISFYEKMQSDKGSIPDRFSAQQFSDYHSELNMSSLELGDSALYFCASGPVASGGVPETQYFGPGTRLLVL.

This chain joins TRBV13 and TRBJ1-2; TRBD1 is a possible D gene (6 bases). Trimming left V 3 bases short and J 8 bases short, with 22 bases between. This CDR3 is built from 16 residues. Per germline, CDR1 PRHDT and CDR2 FYEKMQ (reference sequence). The CDR3 nucleotides are TGTGCCAGCAGCTTCGCCGGGACAACCTCGGCGTACGGCTACACCTTC. Protein product: CASSFAGTTSAYGYTF.

This clonotype has just a few counts. V gene TRBV6-2 or TRBV6-3 combines with J gene TRBJ2-5, with D maybe TRBD1 (5 bases). This CDR3 is 12 amino acids long. The germline gives CDR1 MNHEY, CDR2 SVGEGT. Trimming left V 6 bases short and J 4 bases short, with 9 bases between. CDR3 sequence reads: CASSPGIETQYF. In nucleotides, the CDR3 is TGTGCCAGCAGCCCAGGGATAGAGACCCAGTACTTC.

This clonotype was counted at least ten times. This chain connects TRBV11-2 to TRBJ1-2; D remains unclear. The ends were cut back, 4 bases at V and 9 bases at J, with 15 bases in the middle. This CDR3 is 13 amino acids long. Germline CDR1 reads SGHAT; CDR2 reads FQNNGV. CDR3 nucleotide sequence: TGTGCCAGCAGCTCACTTGGTCTTTTAAGCTACACCTTC. Amino acids: CASSSLGLLSYTF.

This clonotype was recorded many times. The CDR3 sequence: CASSIKRGLTEAFF. The CDR3 DNA follows: TGTGCCAGTAGTATCAAGAGGGGGCTCACTGAAGCTTTCTTT. The rearrangement joins TRBV19 to TRBJ1-1; 7 bases fit TRBD1. Losses at the gene ends were 3 bases for V and 4 bases for J; bases not matched to a gene: 5. The CDR3 sequence is 14 residues long. Germline CDR1 is LNHDA and CDR2 is SQIVND (reference sequence).

This clonotype has at least ten counts. The chain employs TRBV12-3 or TRBV12-4 and TRBJ2-7; a weak D match, TRBD1 (6 bases). CDR3 length equals 15 residues. Trimming left V 5 bases short and J 2 bases short, with 16 bases between. The CDR3 DNA sequence: TGTGCCAGCAGTCCATTGACAGGACCTACCTACGAGCAGTACTTC. Protein: CASSPLTGPTYEQYF.

There are many counts of this clonotype. The CDR3 sequence is CASSDGPLGKPQHF. The CDR3 nucleotides are TGTGCCAGCAGTGATGGGCCCCTCGGAAAGCCCCAGCATTTT. The chain employs TRBV2 and TRBJ1-5, with unresolved D. The V gene's germline CDR1 is SNHLY and CDR2 FYNNEI. This CDR3 has 14 amino acids. Trimming pared 3 bases from V and 8 bases from J, leaving 14 bases between.